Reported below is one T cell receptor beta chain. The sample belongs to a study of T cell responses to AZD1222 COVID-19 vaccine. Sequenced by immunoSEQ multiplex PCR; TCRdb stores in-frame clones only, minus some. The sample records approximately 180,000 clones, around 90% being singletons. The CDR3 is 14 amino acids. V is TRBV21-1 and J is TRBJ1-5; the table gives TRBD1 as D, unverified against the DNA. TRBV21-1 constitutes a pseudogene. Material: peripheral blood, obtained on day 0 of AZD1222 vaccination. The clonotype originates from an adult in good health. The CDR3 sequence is CASSTDSSLGAQHF. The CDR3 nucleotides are TGTGCCAGCAGCACGGACAGTTCCCTTGGGGCCCAGCATTTT.